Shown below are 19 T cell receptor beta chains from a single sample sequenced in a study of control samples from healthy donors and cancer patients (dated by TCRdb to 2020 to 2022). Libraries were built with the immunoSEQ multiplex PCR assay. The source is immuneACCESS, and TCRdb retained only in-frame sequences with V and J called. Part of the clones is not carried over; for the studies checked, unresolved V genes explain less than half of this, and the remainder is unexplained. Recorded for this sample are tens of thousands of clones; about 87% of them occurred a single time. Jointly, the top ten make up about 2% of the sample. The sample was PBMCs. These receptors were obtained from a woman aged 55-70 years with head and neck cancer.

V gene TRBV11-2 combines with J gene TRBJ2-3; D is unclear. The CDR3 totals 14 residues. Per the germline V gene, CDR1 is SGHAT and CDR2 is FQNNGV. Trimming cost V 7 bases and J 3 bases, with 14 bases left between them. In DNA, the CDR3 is TGTGCCAGCACCTCTGGGGTAGCAACAGATACGCAGTATTTT. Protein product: CASTSGVATDTQYF.

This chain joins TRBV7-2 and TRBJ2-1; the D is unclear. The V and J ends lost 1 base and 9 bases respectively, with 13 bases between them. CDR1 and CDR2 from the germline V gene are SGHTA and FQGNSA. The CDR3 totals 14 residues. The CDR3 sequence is CASSLVVVLGEQFF. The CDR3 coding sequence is TGTGCCAGCAGCTTAGTAGTAGTCTTGGGTGAGCAGTTCTTC.

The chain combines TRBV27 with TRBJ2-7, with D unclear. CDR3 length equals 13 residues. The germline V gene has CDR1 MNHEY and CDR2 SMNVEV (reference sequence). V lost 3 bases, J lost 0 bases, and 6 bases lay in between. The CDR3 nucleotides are TGTGCCAGCAGTTTCTCGAGCTCCTACGAGCAGTACTTC. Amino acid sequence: CASSFSSSYEQYF.

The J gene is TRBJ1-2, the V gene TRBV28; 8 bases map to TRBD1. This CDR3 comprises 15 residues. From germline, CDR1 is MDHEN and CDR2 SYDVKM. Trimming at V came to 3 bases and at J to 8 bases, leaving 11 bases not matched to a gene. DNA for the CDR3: TGTGCCAGCAGTTTGCTTTCAGGGGGCGAGGAAGGCTACACCTTC. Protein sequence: CASSLLSGGEEGYTF.

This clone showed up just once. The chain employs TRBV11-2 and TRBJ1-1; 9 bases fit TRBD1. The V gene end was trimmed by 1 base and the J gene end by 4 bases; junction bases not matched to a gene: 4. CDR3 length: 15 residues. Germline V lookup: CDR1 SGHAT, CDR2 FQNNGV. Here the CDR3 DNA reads TGTGCCAGCAGCTTAGCATGGACAGGGGCCACTGAAGCTTTCTTT. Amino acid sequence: CASSLAWTGATEAFF.

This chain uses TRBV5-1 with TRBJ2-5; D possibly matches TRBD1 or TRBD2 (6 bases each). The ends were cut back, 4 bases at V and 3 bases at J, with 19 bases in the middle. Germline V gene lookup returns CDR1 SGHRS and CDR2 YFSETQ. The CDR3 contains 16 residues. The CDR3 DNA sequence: TGCGCCAGCAGCGGGGCGGGACAAAGACCTAAAGAGACCCAGTACTTC. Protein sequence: CASSGAGQRPKETQYF.

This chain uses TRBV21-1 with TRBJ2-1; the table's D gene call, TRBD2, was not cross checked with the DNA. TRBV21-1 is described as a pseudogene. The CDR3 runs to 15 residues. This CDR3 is CASSKALSGYNEQFF. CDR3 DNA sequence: TGTGCCAGCAGCAAAGCCCTGAGCGGCTACAATGAGCAGTTCTTC.

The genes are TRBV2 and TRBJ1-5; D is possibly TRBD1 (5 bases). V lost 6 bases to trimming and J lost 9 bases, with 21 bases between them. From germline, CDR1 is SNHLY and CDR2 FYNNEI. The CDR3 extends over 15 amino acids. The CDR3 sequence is CASSPARGGLAPQHF. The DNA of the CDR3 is TGTGCCAGCAGCCCTGCGAGGGGAGGCTTGGCGCCCCAGCATTTT.

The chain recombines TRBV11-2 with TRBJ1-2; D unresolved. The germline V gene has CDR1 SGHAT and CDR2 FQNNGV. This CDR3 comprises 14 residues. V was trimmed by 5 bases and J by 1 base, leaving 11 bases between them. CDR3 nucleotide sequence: TGTGCCAGCAGCCCGTCCGGAATTAACTATGGCTACACCTTC. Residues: CASSPSGINYGYTF.

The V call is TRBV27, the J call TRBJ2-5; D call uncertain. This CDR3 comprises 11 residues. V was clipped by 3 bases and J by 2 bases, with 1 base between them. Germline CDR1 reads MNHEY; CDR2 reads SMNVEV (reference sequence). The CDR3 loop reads CASSFQETQYF. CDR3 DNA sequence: TGTGCCAGCAGTTTTCAAGAGACCCAGTACTTC.

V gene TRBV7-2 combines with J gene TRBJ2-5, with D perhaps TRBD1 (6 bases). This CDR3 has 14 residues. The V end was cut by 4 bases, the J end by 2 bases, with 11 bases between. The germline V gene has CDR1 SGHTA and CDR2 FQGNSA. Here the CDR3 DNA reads TGTGCCAGCAGCTCAGGACAGCCGCAAGAGACCCAGTACTTC. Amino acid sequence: CASSSGQPQETQYF.

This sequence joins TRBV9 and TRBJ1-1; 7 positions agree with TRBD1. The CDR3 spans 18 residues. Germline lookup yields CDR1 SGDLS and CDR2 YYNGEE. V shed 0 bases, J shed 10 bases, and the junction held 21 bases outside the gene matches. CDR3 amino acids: CASSVGGSGGQALAVAFF. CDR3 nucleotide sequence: TGTGCCAGCAGCGTAGGAGGGTCGGGTGGACAGGCTTTAGCGGTAGCTTTCTTT.

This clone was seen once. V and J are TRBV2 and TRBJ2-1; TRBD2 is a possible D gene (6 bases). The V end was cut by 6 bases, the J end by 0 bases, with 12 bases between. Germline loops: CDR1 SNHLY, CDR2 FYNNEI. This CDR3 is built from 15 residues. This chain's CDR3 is CASRGSGSSYNEQFF. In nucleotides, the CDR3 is TGTGCCAGCAGGGGTAGCGGCAGCTCCTACAATGAGCAGTTCTTC.

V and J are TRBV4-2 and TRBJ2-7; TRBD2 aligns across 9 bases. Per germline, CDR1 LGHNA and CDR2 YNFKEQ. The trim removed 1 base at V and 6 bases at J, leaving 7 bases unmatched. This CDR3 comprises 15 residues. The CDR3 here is CASSQGAGGPGEQYF. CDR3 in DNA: TGTGCCAGCAGCCAAGGCGCGGGAGGGCCGGGCGAGCAGTACTTC.

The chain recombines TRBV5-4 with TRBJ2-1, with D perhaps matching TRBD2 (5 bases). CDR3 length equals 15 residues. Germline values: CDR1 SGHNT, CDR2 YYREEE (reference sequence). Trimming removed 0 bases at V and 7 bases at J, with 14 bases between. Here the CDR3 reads CASSLVGSSPNEQFF. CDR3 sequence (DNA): TGTGCCAGCAGCTTGGTCGGGTCTAGCCCGAATGAGCAGTTCTTC.

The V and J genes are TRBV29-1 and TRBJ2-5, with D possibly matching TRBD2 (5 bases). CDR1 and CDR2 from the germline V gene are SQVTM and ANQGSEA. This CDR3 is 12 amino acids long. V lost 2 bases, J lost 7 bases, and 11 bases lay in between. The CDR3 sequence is CSVERLEGTQYF. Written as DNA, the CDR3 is TGCAGCGTTGAAAGGCTAGAGGGGACCCAGTACTTC.

The CDR3 here is CSVEDSQGATKYSGNTIYF. CDR3 bases: TGCAGCGTTGAGGACTCGCAGGGGGCTACAAAATACTCTGGAAACACCATATATTTT. This chain links TRBV29-1 with TRBJ1-3; 8 bases align to TRBD1. The trim removed 3 bases at V and 0 bases at J, leaving 16 bases unmatched. The CDR3 consists of 19 residues. From germline, CDR1 is SQVTM and CDR2 ANQGSEA.

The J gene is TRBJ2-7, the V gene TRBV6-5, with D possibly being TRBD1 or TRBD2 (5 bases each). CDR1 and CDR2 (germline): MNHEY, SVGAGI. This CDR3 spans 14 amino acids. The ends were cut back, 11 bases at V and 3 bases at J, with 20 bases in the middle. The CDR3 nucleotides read TGTGCCTCAACACAGGAGGACAAGAGCTACGAGCAGTACTTC. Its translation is CASTQEDKSYEQYF.

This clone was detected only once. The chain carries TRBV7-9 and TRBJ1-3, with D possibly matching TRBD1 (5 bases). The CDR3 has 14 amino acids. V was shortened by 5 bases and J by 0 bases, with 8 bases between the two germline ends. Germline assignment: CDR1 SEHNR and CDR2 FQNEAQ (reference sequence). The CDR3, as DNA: TGTGCCAGCAGCGAGGACATCTCTGGAAACACCATATATTTT. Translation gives CASSEDISGNTIYF. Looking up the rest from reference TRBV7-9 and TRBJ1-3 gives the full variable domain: DTGVSQNPRHKITKRGQNVTFRCDPISEHNRLYWYRQTLGQGPEFLTYFQNEAQLEKSRLLSDRFSAERPKGSFSTLEIQRTEQGDSAMYLCASSEDISGNTIYFGEGSWLTVV.